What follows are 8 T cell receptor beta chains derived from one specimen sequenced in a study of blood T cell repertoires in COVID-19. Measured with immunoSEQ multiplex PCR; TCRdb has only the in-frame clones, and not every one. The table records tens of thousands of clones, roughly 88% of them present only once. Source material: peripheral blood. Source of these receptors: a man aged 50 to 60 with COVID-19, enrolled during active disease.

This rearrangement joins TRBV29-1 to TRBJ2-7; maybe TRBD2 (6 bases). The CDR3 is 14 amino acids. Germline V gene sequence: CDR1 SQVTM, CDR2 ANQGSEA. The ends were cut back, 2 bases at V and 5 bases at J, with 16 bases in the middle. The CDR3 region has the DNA TGCAGCGTTGAACGGTGGGAGGCCTCGGACGAGCAGTACTTC. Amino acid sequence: CSVERWEASDEQYF.

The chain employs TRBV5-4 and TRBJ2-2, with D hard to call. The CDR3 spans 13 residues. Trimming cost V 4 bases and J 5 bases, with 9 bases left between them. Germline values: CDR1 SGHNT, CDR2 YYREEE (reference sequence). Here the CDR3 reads CASSRSWTGELFF. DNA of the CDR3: TGTGCCAGCAGCCGTAGTTGGACCGGGGAGCTGTTTTTT.

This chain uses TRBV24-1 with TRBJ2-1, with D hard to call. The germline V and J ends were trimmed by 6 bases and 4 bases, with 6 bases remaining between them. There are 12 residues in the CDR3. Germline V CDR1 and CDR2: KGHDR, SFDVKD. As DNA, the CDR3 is TGTGCCACCAGTCTTTCTTACAATGAGCAGTTCTTC. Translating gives CATSLSYNEQFF.

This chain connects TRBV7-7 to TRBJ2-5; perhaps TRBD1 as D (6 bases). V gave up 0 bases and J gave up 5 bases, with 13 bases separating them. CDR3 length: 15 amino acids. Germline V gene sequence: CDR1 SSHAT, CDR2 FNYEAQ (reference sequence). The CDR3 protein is CASSLASGAEETQYF. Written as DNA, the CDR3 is TGTGCCAGCAGCTTAGCGTCAGGGGCGGAGGAGACCCAGTACTTC.

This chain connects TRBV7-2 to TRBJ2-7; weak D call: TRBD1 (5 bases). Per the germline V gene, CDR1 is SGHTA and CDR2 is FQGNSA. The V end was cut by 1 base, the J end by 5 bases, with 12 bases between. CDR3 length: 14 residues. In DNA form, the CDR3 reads TGTGCCAGCAGCTTAGAGCACAGGTCGGACGAGCAGTACTTC. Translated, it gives CASSLEHRSDEQYF. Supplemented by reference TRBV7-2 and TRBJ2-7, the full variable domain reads GAGVSQSPSNKVTEKGKDVELRCDPISGHTALYWYRQSLGQGLEFLIYFQGNSAPDKSGLPSDRFSAERTGGSVSTLTIQRTQQEDSAVYLCASSLEHRSDEQYFGPGTRLTVT.

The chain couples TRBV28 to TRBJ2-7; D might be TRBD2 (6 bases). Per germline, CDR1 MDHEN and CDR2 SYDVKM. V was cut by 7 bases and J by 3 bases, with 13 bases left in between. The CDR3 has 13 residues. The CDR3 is CASITFGGYEQYF. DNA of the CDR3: TGTGCCAGCATCACTTTCGGGGGCTACGAGCAGTACTTC.

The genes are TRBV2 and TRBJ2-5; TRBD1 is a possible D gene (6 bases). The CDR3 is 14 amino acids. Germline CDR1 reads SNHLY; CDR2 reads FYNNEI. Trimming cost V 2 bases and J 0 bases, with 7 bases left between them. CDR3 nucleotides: TGTGCCAGCAGTGAAAGGACAGACCAAGAGACCCAGTACTTC. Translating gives CASSERTDQETQYF.

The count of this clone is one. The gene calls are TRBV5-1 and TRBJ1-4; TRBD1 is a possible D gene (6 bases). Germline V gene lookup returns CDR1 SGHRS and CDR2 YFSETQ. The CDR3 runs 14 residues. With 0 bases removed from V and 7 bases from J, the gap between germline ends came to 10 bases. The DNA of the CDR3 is TGCGCCAGCAGCTTGGAACAGGGTGGTGAAAAACTGTTTTTT. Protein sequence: CASSLEQGGEKLFF.